These 19 T cell receptor beta chains came from one sample sequenced in a study of cytomegalovirus exposure and HLA in healthy donors. PCR was performed using 60 Vbeta and 13 Jbeta primers. This table comes from immunoSEQ multiplex PCR, and its TCRdb copy is limited to in-frame clones, with some not included. Found here are 150,000 to 200,000 clones, around 78% of them singletons; the top ten hold approximately 3.1%. What was sequenced was PBMCs. Source of these receptors: a woman aged 40 to 49 in good health and CMV-seronegative.

The chain couples TRBV7-9 to TRBJ2-7; possibly TRBD2 for D (6 bases). The V end was cut by 1 base, the J end by 4 bases, with 14 bases between. The CDR3 runs to 15 residues. Germline loops: CDR1 SEHNR, CDR2 FQNEAQ (reference sequence). The DNA of the CDR3 is TGTGCCAGCAGCTTAGGGGGGGAAGCCCCATACGAGCAGTACTTC. It is translated as CASSLGGEAPYEQYF.

The chain couples TRBV7-6 to TRBJ2-7, with D unresolved. This CDR3 spans 12 amino acids. V lost 4 bases to trimming and J lost 6 bases, with 10 bases between them. Germline loops: CDR1 SGHVS, CDR2 FNYEAQ. The CDR3 loop is CASSSASVEQYF. DNA for the CDR3: TGTGCCAGCAGCTCCGCCTCGGTCGAGCAGTACTTC.

V usage is TRBV2 and J usage is TRBJ2-2, with 7 bases lining up with TRBD2. CDR3 length: 15 residues. V lost 3 bases, J lost 3 bases, and 4 bases stayed unmatched. Germline values: CDR1 SNHLY, CDR2 FYNNEI. The CDR3 is CASSDLGGDTGELFF. In nucleotides, the CDR3 is TGTGCCAGCAGTGATCTTGGGGGGGACACCGGGGAGCTGTTTTTT.

The V gene is TRBV28, the J gene TRBJ1-5; D not certain. Germline CDR1 MDHEN, CDR2 SYDVKM. This CDR3 has 14 amino acids. Deletions cut 0 bases from V and 7 bases from J, with 10 bases between. The CDR3 protein is CASSLWGREQPQHF. The CDR3 bases are TGTGCCAGCAGTTTATGGGGGAGGGAGCAGCCCCAGCATTTT.

This chain links TRBV6-6 with TRBJ1-3, with a tentative D call TRBD1 (6 bases). Germline V lookup: CDR1 MNHNY, CDR2 SVGAGI (reference sequence). CDR3 length: 16 residues. The ends were cut back, 5 bases at V and 1 base at J, with 15 bases in the middle. The CDR3 sequence: CASSRQDPRSGNTIYF. The CDR3 region has the DNA TGTGCCAGCAGTAGACAGGATCCGAGGTCTGGAAACACCATATATTTT.

This clone was seen once. The CDR3 DNA follows: TGTGCCAGCAGTGTCATGAACAAAGCTTTCTTT. Translating it yields CASSVMNKAFF. The chain carries TRBV25-1 and TRBJ1-1; D is unclear. Germline V gene lookup returns CDR1 MGHDK and CDR2 SYGVNS. CDR3 length: 11 residues. V lost 4 bases to trimming and J lost 9 bases, with 9 bases between them. Combining the CDR3 with reference TRBV25-1 and TRBJ1-1 gives the whole variable domain EADIYQTPRYLVIGTGKKITLECSQTMGHDKMYWYQQDPGMELHLIHYSYGVNSTEKGDLSSESTVSRIRTEHFPLTLESARPSHTSQYLCASSVMNKAFFGQGTRLTVV.

The DNA of the CDR3 is TGTGCCAGCTCACCGGCTGGAGACTATGGCTACACCTTC. Its protein product is CASSPAGDYGYTF. The chain carries TRBV18 and TRBJ1-2; D is uncertain. Trimming shortened V by 3 bases and J by 3 bases, and 8 bases separated the two germline ends. Germline CDR1 KGHSH, CDR2 LQKENI. This CDR3 spans 13 amino acids.

This chain joins TRBV5-6 and TRBJ1-6; D possibly corresponds to TRBD1 (6 bases). Germline V gene data show CDR1 as SGHDT and CDR2 as YYEEEE. The CDR3 loop spans 13 amino acids. Trimming removed 4 bases at V and 10 bases at J, with 12 bases between. The DNA for the CDR3 is TGTGCCAGCAGCACGAGGGGGAAATCACCCCTCCACTTT. This translates into CASSTRGKSPLHF.

The chain has TRBV6-1 and TRBJ1-2; 7 bases line up with TRBD1. There are 15 residues in the CDR3. Trimming cost V 6 bases and J 4 bases; bases outside gene matches: 11. Germline V lookup: CDR1 MNHNS, CDR2 SASEGT. DNA of the CDR3: TGTGCCAGCAGCCCGGGGCAGGGGGAAATCTATGGCTACACCTTC. Protein sequence: CASSPGQGEIYGYTF.

This clone was seen only once. The V call is TRBV5-1, the J call TRBJ2-1, with D possibly TRBD1 on 6 matching bases. V dropped 0 bases and J dropped 7 bases, with 14 bases sitting between them. The CDR3 covers 15 residues. Germline assignment: CDR1 SGHRS and CDR2 YFSETQ. The CDR3 loop is CASSLEGGEWNEQFF. DNA of the CDR3: TGCGCCAGCAGCTTGGAAGGGGGAGAGTGGAATGAGCAGTTCTTC.

The chain links TRBV27 to TRBJ1-6, with a possible D match to TRBD1 (5 bases). Deletions cut 3 bases from V and 6 bases from J, with 15 bases between. The CDR3 covers 16 residues. The germline V gene has CDR1 MNHEY and CDR2 SMNVEV (reference sequence). This chain's CDR3 is CASSFVSGVSNSPLHF. The CDR3 region has the DNA TGTGCCAGCAGTTTTGTTTCGGGGGTTAGTAATTCACCCCTCCACTTT.

The sample holds a few counts of this clone. This rearrangement joins TRBV11-2 to TRBJ1-6; TRBD1 aligns across 10 bases. Germline CDR1 and CDR2: SGHAT and FQNNGV. V shed 3 bases and J 10 bases; nucleotides not matched to a gene: 3. The CDR3 loop spans 14 amino acids. The CDR3 is CASSFPTGGSPLHF. The CDR3 DNA follows: TGTGCCAGCAGCTTCCCGACAGGGGGCTCACCCCTCCACTTT.

This clone has at least ten counts. The chain is built from TRBV5-5 and TRBJ1-1, with D tentatively TRBD1 (5 bases). V gave up 1 base and J gave up 3 bases, with 16 bases separating them. The germline gives CDR1 SGHKS, CDR2 YYEKEE (reference sequence). This CDR3 is built from 16 residues. The CDR3: CASSLSAGRIDTEAFF. The CDR3 DNA sequence: TGTGCCAGCAGCTTGTCGGCAGGGCGTATCGACACTGAAGCTTTCTTT.

The chain has TRBV5-1 and TRBJ1-1; possibly TRBD1 for D (5 bases). CDR3 size: 14 residues. Germline V CDR1 and CDR2: SGHRS, YFSETQ. V dropped 2 bases and J dropped 1 base, with 9 bases sitting between them. CDR3 bases: TGCGCCAGCAGCTTTTGGCAGGGGAACACTGAAGCTTTCTTT. Protein sequence: CASSFWQGNTEAFF.

The chain recombines TRBV2 with TRBJ1-1; D gene unclear. Germline V gene sequence: CDR1 SNHLY, CDR2 FYNNEI. The CDR3 totals 13 residues. V was pared by 4 bases and J by 1 base, with 7 bases between. CDR3 sequence reads: CASSVWQNTEAFF. CDR3 DNA sequence: TGTGCCAGCAGTGTATGGCAGAACACTGAAGCTTTCTTT.

This chain uses TRBV18 with TRBJ2-5; TRBD2 might be the D (7 bases). This CDR3 spans 14 amino acids. V lost 2 bases and J lost 2, with 9 bases in between. Germline CDR1 is KGHSH and CDR2 is LQKENI. The CDR3 is CASSPRGGQETQYF. CDR3 sequence (DNA): TGTGCCAGCTCACCAAGGGGGGGGCAAGAGACCCAGTACTTC.

The chain is built from TRBV7-2 and TRBJ2-1; TRBD2 matches at 14 bases. V dropped 0 bases and J dropped 12; count of bases not matched to a gene: 10. The CDR3 totals 17 residues. Germline lookup yields CDR1 SGHTA and CDR2 FQGNSA. The CDR3, as DNA: TGTGCCAGCAGCTTAGCCCTCCGACTAGCGGGGGGGCAGGGGCAGTTCTTC. It translates to CASSLALRLAGGQGQFF.

V is TRBV11-2 and J is TRBJ1-5; D is unresolved. V dropped 4 bases and J dropped 2 bases, with 12 bases sitting between them. CDR3 length: 15 amino acids. Germline loops: CDR1 SGHAT, CDR2 FQNNGV. This CDR3 reads CASSYYPGGNQPQHF. In DNA form, the CDR3 reads TGTGCCAGCAGCTATTATCCGGGTGGCAATCAGCCCCAGCATTTT.

The sample holds one count of this clone. V gene TRBV9 combines with J gene TRBJ2-1; 8 nucleotides line up with TRBD2. Germline values: CDR1 SGDLS, CDR2 YYNGEE. V shed 4 bases and J 7 bases; nucleotides not matched to a gene: 13. The CDR3 extends over 16 amino acids. CDR3 region: CASSPRGAGGWNEQFF. The DNA of the CDR3 is TGTGCCAGCAGCCCGAGAGGGGCGGGGGGATGGAATGAGCAGTTCTTC. Looking up the rest from reference TRBV9 and TRBJ2-1 gives the full variable domain: DSGVTQTPKHLITATGQRVTLRCSPRSGDLSVYWYQQSLDQGLQFLIQYYNGEERAKGNILERFSAQQFPDLHSELNLSSLELGDSALYFCASSPRGAGGWNEQFFGPGTRLTVL.